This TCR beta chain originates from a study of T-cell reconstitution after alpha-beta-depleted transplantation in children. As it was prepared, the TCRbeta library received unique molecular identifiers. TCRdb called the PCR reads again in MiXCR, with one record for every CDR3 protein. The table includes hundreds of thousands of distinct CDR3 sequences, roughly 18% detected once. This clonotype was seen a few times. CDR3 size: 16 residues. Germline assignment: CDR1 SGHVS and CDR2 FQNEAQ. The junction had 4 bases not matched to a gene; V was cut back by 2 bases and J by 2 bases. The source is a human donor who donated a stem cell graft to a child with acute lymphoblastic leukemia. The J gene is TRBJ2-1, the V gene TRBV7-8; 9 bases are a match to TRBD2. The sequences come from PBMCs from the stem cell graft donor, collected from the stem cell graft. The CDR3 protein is CASSLKLAGPYNEQFF. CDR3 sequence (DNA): TGTGCCAGCAGCTTAAAACTAGCGGGCCCCTACAATGAGCAGTTCTTC. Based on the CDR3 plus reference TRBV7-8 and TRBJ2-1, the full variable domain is GAGVSQSPRYKVAKRGQDVALRCDPISGHVSLFWYQQALGQGPEFLTYFQNEAQLDKSGLPSDRFFAERPEGSVSTLKIQRTQQEDSAVYLCASSLKLAGPYNEQFFGPGTRLTVL.